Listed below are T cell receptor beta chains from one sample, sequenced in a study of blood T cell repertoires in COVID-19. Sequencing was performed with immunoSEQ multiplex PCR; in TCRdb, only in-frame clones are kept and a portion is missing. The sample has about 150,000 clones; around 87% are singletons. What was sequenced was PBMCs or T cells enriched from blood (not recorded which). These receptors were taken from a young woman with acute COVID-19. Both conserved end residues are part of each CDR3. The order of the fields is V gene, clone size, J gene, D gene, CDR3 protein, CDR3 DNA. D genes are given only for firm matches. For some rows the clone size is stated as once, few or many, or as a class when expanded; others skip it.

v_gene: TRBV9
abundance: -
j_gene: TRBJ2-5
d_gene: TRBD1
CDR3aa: CASSVVAGGSVTQYF
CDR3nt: TGTGCCAGCAGCGTAGTAGCAGGGGGTTCGGTGACCCAGTACTTC

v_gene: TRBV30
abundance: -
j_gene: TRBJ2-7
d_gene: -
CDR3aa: CAWSWRGEQYF
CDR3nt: TGTGCCTGGAGCTGGCGGGGCGAGCAGTACTTC

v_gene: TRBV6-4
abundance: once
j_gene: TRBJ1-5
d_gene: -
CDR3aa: CASSESATGAQPQHF
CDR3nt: TGTGCCAGCAGTGAAAGTGCGACAGGAGCGCAGCCCCAGCATTTT

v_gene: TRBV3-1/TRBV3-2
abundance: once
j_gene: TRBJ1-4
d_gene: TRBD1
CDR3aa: CASSQGQGREKLFF
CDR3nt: TGTGCCAGCAGCCAAGGACAGGGCCGTGAAAAACTGTTTTTT

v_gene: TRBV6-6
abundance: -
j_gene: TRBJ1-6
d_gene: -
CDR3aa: CASTSRGRRSPLHF
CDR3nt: TGTGCCAGCACCTCCCGGGGTCGGCGTTCACCCCTCCACTTT

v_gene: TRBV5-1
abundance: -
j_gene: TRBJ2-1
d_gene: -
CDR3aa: CASSLVAQDEQFF
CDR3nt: TGCGCCAGCAGCTTGGTGGCGCAGGATGAGCAGTTCTTC

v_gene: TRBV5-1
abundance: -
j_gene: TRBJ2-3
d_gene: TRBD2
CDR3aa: CASSLGDPLGGRADTQYF
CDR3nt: TGCGCCAGCAGCTTGGGGGACCCCCTCGGCGGGAGAGCAGATACGCAGTATTTT

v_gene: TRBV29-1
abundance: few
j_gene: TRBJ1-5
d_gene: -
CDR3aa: CSVGPGVNQPQHF
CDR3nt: TGCAGCGTAGGGCCAGGGGTCAATCAGCCCCAGCATTTT

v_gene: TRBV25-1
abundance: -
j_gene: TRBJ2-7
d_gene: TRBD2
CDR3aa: CASSESRGSNHEQYF
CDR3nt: TGTGCCAGCAGTGAATCTCGCGGGAGCAACCACGAGCAGTACTTC

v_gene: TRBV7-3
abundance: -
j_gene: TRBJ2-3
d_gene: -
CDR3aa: CASSAQGSDTQYF
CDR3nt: TGTGCCAGCAGCGCTCAGGGTTCAGATACGCAGTATTTT

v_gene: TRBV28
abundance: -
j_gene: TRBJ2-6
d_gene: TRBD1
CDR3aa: CASSSTGVLFSGANVLTF
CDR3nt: TGTGCCAGCAGTTCCACAGGGGTCCTCTTCTCTGGGGCCAACGTCCTGACTTTC

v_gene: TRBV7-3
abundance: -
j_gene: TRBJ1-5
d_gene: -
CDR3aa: CASSPGGDQPQHF
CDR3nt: TGTGCCAGCAGCCCTGGAGGGGATCAGCCCCAGCATTTT

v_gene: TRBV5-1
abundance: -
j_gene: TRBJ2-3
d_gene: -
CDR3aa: CASSLWIDYTDTQYF
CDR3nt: TGCGCCAGCAGCTTATGGATAGACTACACAGATACGCAGTATTTT

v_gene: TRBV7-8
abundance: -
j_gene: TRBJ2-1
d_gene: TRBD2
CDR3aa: CASSSTQGLAGVVEQFF
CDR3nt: TGTGCCAGCAGCTCCACCCAGGGACTAGCGGGAGTTGTTGAGCAGTTCTTC

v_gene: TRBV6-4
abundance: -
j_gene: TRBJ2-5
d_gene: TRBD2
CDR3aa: CASSDSASGGQETQYF
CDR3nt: TGTGCCAGCAGTGACTCGGCTAGCGGGGGACAAGAGACCCAGTACTTC

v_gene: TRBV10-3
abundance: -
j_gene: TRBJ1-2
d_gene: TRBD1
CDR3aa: CAISPGTGSNYGYTF
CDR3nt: TGTGCCATCAGCCCCGGGACAGGGTCTAACTATGGCTACACCTTC

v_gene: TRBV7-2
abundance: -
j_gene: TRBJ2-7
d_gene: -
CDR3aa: CASSPFGFRSSYEQYF
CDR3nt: TGTGCCAGCAGCCCGTTCGGTTTCAGGTCCTCCTACGAGCAGTACTTC

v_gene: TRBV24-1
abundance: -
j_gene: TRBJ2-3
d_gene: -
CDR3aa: CATSDRGDTQYF
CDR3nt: TGTGCCACCAGTGATAGGGGGGATACGCAGTATTTT

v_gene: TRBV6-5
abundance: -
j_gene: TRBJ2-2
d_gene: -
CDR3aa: CASSPQTSFTGELFF
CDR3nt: TGTGCCAGCAGTCCCCAGACTAGTTTTACCGGGGAGCTGTTTTTT

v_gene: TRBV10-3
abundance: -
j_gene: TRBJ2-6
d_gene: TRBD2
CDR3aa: CAIRRTSGSTTGANVLTF
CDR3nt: TGTGCCATCAGGCGGACTAGCGGGAGTACTACTGGGGCCAACGTCCTGACTTTC

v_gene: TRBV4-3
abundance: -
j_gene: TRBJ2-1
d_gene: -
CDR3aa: CASSPSQLASYNEQFF
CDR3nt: TGCGCCAGCAGCCCAAGCCAACTAGCCTCCTACAATGAGCAGTTCTTC

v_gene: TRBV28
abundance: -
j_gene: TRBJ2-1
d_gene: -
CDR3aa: CASRGGPGLRQFF
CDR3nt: TGTGCCAGCAGGGGGGGGCCGGGACTCCGACAGTTCTTC

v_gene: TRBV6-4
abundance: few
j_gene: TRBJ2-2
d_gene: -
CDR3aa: CASSDGSTGELFF
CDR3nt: TGTGCCAGCAGTGACGGGAGTACCGGGGAGCTGTTTTTT

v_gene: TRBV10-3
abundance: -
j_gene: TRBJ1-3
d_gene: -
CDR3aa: CAISDKGSSGNTIYF
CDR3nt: TGTGCCATCAGTGATAAAGGGAGCTCTGGAAACACCATATATTTT

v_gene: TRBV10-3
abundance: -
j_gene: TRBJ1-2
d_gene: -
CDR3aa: CAISEIDSKPNTF
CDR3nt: TGTGCCATCAGTGAGATCGACAGCAAACCGAACACCTTC

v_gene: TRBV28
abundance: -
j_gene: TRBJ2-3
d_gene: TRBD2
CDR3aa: CASSTPISLAGVTDTQYF
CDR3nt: TGTGCCAGCAGTACCCCAATATCACTAGCGGGAGTCACAGATACGCAGTATTTT

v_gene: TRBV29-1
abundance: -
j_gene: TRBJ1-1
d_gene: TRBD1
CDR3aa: CSVITGDPARNTEAFF
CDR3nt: TGCAGCGTTATAACAGGGGACCCCGCCCGGAACACTGAAGCTTTCTTT

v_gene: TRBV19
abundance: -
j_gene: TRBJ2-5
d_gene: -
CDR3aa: CASSMGRINQETQYF
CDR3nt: TGTGCCAGTAGTATGGGGCGGATCAACCAAGAGACCCAGTACTTC

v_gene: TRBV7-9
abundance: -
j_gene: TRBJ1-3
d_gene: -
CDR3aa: CASSLLQGGNTIYF
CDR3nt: TGTGCCAGCAGCTTACTCCAGGGTGGAAACACCATATATTTT

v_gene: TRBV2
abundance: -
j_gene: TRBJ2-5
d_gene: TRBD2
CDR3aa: CASTGLAETQYF
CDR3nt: TGTGCCAGCACGGGACTAGCCGAGACCCAGTACTTC

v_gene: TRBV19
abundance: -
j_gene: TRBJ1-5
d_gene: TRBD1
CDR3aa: CASSYSDRGGQPQHF
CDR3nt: TGTGCCAGTAGTTATTCGGACAGGGGAGGTCAGCCCCAGCATTTT

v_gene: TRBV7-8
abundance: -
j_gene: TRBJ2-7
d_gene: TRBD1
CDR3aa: CASSPNRDRSDEQYF
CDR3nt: TGTGCCAGCAGCCCGAACCGGGACAGGTCGGATGAGCAGTACTTC

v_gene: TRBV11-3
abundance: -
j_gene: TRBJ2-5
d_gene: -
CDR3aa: CASSLEPIRGAGETQYF
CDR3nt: TGTGCCAGCAGCTTAGAACCGATACGGGGGGCGGGGGAGACCCAGTACTTC

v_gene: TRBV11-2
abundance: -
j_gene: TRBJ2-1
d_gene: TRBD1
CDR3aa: CASSPGTGSYNEQFF
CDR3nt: TGTGCCAGCAGCCCCGGGACAGGGTCCTACAATGAGCAGTTCTTC

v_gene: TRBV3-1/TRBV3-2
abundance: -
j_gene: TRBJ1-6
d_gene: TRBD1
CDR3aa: CASSPQGASPLHF
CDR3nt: TGTGCCAGCAGCCCTCAGGGGGCATCACCCCTCCACTTT

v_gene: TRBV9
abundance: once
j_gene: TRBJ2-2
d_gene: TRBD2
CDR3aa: CASSVGTSGDTGELFF
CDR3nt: TGTGCCAGCAGCGTAGGGACTAGCGGGGACACCGGGGAGCTGTTTTTT

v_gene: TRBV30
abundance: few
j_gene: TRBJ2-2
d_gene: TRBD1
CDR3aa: CAWTVGQVQLFF
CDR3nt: TGTGCCTGGACTGTCGGACAGGTCCAGCTGTTTTTT

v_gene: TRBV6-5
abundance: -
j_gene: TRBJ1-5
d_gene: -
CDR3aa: CASVLTGNQPQHF
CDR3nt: TGTGCCAGCGTCCTCACGGGCAATCAGCCCCAGCATTTT

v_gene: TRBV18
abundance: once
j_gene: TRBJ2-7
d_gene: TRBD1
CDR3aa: CASSPVRGSYEQYF
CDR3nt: TGTGCCAGCTCACCGGTCAGGGGGTCCTACGAGCAGTACTTC

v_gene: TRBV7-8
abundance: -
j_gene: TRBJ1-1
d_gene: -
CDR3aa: CASSSLGGSFLYAEAFF
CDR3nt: TGTGCCAGCAGCTCGCTTGGGGGGTCTTTTTTATACGCTGAAGCTTTCTTT

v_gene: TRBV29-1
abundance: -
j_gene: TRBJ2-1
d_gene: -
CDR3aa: CSPGVRVTEQFF
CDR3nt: TGCAGCCCAGGGGTGAGGGTCACCGAGCAGTTCTTC

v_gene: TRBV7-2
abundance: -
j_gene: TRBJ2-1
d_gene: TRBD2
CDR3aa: CASSLTGTSGSYGEQFF
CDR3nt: TGTGCCAGCAGCTTGACGGGGACTAGCGGGAGTTATGGGGAGCAGTTCTTC

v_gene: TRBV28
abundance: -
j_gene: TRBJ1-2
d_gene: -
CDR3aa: CASSLRVGLYGYTF
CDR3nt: TGTGCCAGCAGTCTCAGGGTGGGGCTCTATGGCTACACCTTC

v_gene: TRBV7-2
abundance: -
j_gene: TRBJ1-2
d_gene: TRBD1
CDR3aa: CASSLAGTAYYGYTF
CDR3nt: TGTGCCAGCAGCTTAGCAGGGACAGCTTACTATGGCTACACCTTC

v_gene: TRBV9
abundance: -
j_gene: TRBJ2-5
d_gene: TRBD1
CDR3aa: CASSTRTGYQETQYF
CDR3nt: TGTGCCAGCAGCACCCGGACAGGGTACCAAGAGACCCAGTACTTC

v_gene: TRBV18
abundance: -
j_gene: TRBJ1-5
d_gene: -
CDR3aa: CASSPNSGVDQPQHF
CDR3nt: TGTGCCAGCTCACCCAACTCAGGGGTCGATCAGCCCCAGCATTTT

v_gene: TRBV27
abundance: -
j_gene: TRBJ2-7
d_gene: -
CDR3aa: CASSLYGRGYEQYF
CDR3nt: TGTGCCAGCAGTTTATACGGCAGGGGCTACGAGCAGTACTTC

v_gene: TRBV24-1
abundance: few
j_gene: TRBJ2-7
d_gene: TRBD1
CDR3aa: CATSDLSPTGGYEQYF
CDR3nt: TGTGCCACCAGTGATTTGAGTCCAACAGGGGGCTACGAGCAGTACTTC

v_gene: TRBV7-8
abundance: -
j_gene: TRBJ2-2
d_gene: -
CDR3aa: CASRKQVNTGELFF
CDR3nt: TGTGCCAGCAGGAAACAGGTTAACACCGGGGAGCTGTTTTTT

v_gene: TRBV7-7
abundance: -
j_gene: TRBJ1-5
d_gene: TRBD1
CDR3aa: CARGTGEWQPQHF
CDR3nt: TGTGCTAGAGGTACAGGGGAATGGCAGCCCCAGCATTTT

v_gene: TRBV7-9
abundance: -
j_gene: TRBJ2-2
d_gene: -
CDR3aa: CASSLGLGSGNTGELFF
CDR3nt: TGTGCCAGCAGCTTAGGTTTGGGTAGCGGCAACACCGGGGAGCTGTTTTTT